These 13 T cell receptor beta chains originate from one sample sequenced in a study of blood T cells in healthy people across ages (dated by TCRdb to 2013 to 2016). The receptor library was made with 5' RACE. Sequenced using an Illumina HiSeq 2500. A second about 7 to 12 cycle PCR used a sample-barcoded 5' primer and a J-beta primer mix. The public reads were quality trimmed at Q25 with fastp and then assembled into clones with MiXCR by TCRdb, keeping productive beta chains. Each CDR3 protein gets just one entry, which takes the most common genes and DNA from the rows behind it. In all, the sample holds 700,000 to 850,000 distinct CDR3 sequences, and less than 70% of those were seen once. The ten largest clones take up roughly 40% of the sample. Sequenced input: blood. The receptors were gathered from a man of 80 years or more in good health.

In its sample, this clonotype was seen once. This chain links TRBV6-1 with TRBJ1-4; D unresolved. Germline V gene sequence: CDR1 MNHNS, CDR2 SASEGT. Trimming pared 7 bases from V and 0 bases from J, leaving 15 bases between. CDR3 length: 16 residues. CDR3: CASKRLPTATNEKLFF. Here the CDR3 DNA reads TGTGCCAGCAAGCGTCTCCCCACCGCAACTAATGAAAAACTGTTTTTT.

The chain uses TRBV11-2 and TRBJ1-2; no firm D call. The CDR3 is 13 residues long. The ends were cut back, 3 bases at V and 8 bases at J, with 13 bases in the middle. Looked up from germline, CDR1 is SGHAT and CDR2 is FQNNGV. CDR3: CASSFVDLSGYTF. DNA for the CDR3: TGTGCCAGCAGCTTCGTGGATCTTAGCGGCTACACCTTC.

The chain has TRBV2 and TRBJ1-2; D gene unclear. This CDR3 has 13 residues. Germline CDR1 is SNHLY and CDR2 is FYNNEI. V shed 6 bases and J shed 11 bases, with 19 bases lying between them. The CDR3 loop reads CASRLTQDLGYTF. The CDR3 coding sequence is TGTGCCAGCAGGCTCACCCAGGATCTCGGTTACACCTTC.

The rearrangement links TRBV7-3 to TRBJ2-3; no clear D. Germline CDR1 SGHTA, CDR2 FQGTGA. The CDR3 extends over 15 amino acids. Trimming pared 4 bases from V and 2 bases from J, leaving 13 bases between. The CDR3 DNA reads TGTGCCAGCAGCTCCACCGGAAGGCACACAGATACGCAGTATTTT. Residues: CASSSTGRHTDTQYF.

The V and J genes are TRBV27 and TRBJ2-7; no definite D call. The CDR3 runs to 13 residues. Trimming took 3 bases from V and 0 from J, leaving 6 bases between them. Per the germline V gene, CDR1 is MNHEY and CDR2 is SMNVEV (reference sequence). CDR3 loop: CASSFAVSYEQYF. Here the CDR3 DNA reads TGTGCCAGCAGTTTCGCAGTCTCCTACGAGCAGTACTTC.

A few counts support this clonotype. The gene calls are TRBV15 and TRBJ2-4; D is unclear. Per germline, CDR1 LNHNV and CDR2 YYDKDF (reference sequence). The V end was cut by 0 bases, the J end by 1 base, with 13 bases between. The CDR3 loop spans 17 amino acids. The DNA for the CDR3 is TGTGCCACCAGCAGAGATGCCCAGGCAAGGGCCAAAAACATTCAGTACTTC. Its translation: CATSRDAQARAKNIQYF. Full variable domain (missing parts from reference TRBV15 and TRBJ2-4): DAMVIQNPRYQVTQFGKPVTLSCSQTLNHNVMYWYQQKSSQAPKLLFHYYDKDFNNEADTPDNFQSRRPNTSFCFLDIRSPGLGDTAMYLCATSRDAQARAKNIQYFGAGTRLSVL.

This clonotype was seen once. This rearrangement joins TRBV6-2 or TRBV6-3 to TRBJ2-2; TRBD1 might be the D (5 bases). The CDR3 is 12 residues long. Germline V gene sequence: CDR1 MNHEY, CDR2 SVGEGT. The V and J ends lost 4 bases and 7 bases respectively, with 7 bases between them. The CDR3 sequence is CASSSQGGELFF. For the CDR3, the DNA is TGTGCCAGCAGTTCCCAGGGCGGGGAGCTGTTTTTT.

This clonotype has more than one count but fewer than ten. The rearrangement joins TRBV5-1 to TRBJ2-1; 9 bases are a match to TRBD1. Trimming removed 3 bases from V and 2 bases from J; junction bases left unmatched: 12. CDR3 size: 18 residues. Germline V lookup: CDR1 SGHRS, CDR2 YFSETQ. The CDR3 coding sequence is TGCGCCAGCAGCTCACAACTCACGGGACAGGGCCCCTACAATGAGCAGTTCTTC. Translation gives CASSSQLTGQGPYNEQFF.

This clonotype occurred a few times. This chain connects TRBV6-6 to TRBJ2-1, with 11 bases fitting TRBD2. This CDR3 has 13 residues. The germline CDR1 and CDR2 sequences are MNHNY and SVGAGI (reference sequence). Losses at the gene ends were 7 bases for V and 9 bases for J; bases not matched to a gene: 5. CDR3 nucleotide sequence: TGTGCCAGCACGGGGACTAGCGGTCGTGAGCAGTTCTTC. This gives the protein CASTGTSGREQFF.

The chain links TRBV27 to TRBJ2-7; the D gene is possibly TRBD2 (5 bases). This CDR3 comprises 15 residues. Germline loops: CDR1 MNHEY, CDR2 SMNVEV (reference sequence). Trimming cost V 6 bases and J 2 bases, with 17 bases left between them. CDR3 residues: CASRRAQNQAYEQYF. CDR3 DNA: TGTGCCAGCAGGAGGGCTCAAAACCAAGCCTACGAGCAGTACTTC.

This clonotype showed up just a few times. The chain recombines TRBV3-1 with TRBJ2-1; 13 nucleotides align to TRBD2. The CDR3 spans 17 residues. In germline, CDR1 is LGHDT, CDR2 YNNKEL (reference sequence). V was pared by 0 bases and J by 2 bases, with 1 base of the junction left unmatched. CDR3 amino acids: CASSQELAGGTYNEQFF. As DNA, the CDR3 is TGTGCCAGCAGCCAAGAACTAGCGGGAGGGACCTACAATGAGCAGTTCTTC.

This clonotype has just one count. This chain joins TRBV6-1 and TRBJ2-6; either TRBD1 or TRBD2 may fit D (5 bases each). This CDR3 is 15 amino acids long. Trimming removed 2 bases at V and 4 bases at J, with 9 bases between. Germline CDR1 is MNHNS and CDR2 is SASEGT. DNA for the CDR3: TGTGCCAGCAGTGAACGGGACGACGGGGCCAACGTCCTGACTTTC. It encodes CASSERDDGANVLTF.

The chain links TRBV7-3 to TRBJ2-1, with 10 positions matching TRBD2. Germline trimming cut 2 bases from V and 6 bases from J; bases unmatched to any gene: 4. Germline V lookup: CDR1 SGHTA, CDR2 FQGTGA. CDR3 length: 15 residues. The CDR3 sequence is CASSLLAGAFNEQFF. The CDR3 DNA reads as TGTGCCAGCAGCTTACTAGCGGGAGCTTTCAATGAGCAGTTCTTC.